The 22 T cell receptor beta chains below were found in one sample sequenced in a study of OX40 agonist ivuxolimab in advanced cancers. Sequencing used immunoSEQ multiplex PCR; TCRdb keeps in-frame clones, though not all of them. The sample consists of around 68,000 clones, over 75% of them appearing once. This specimen consisted of CD4+ or CD8+ T cells sorted from blood, obtained in a trial of the OX40 agonist ivuxolimab. The receptors were sampled from an adult with an advanced solid tumor such as melanoma, head and neck, liver or kidney cancer.

V and J are TRBV7-3 and TRBJ2-3; possibly TRBD1 or TRBD2 for D (5 bases each). The CDR3 length is 16 residues. Per the germline V gene, CDR1 is SGHTA and CDR2 is FQGTGA. V was pared by 2 bases and J by 5 bases, with 17 bases between. The DNA for the CDR3 is TGTGCCAGCAGCTTATTAAAGAGGGGATTGGGAGATACGCAGTATTTT. Translated: CASSLLKRGLGDTQYF.

V usage is TRBV5-8 and J usage is TRBJ1-4; D is unclear. The CDR3 is 18 amino acids. Deletions cut 0 bases from V and 1 base from J, with 16 bases between. Germline V lookup: CDR1 SGHTS, CDR2 YDEGEE. CDR3 sequence (DNA): TGTGCCAGCAGCTTGGGTCACGGGTTAGGATTAACTAATGAAAAACTGTTTTTT. This gives the protein CASSLGHGLGLTNEKLFF.

In this sample, this clone turned up a few times. This rearrangement joins TRBV11-2 to TRBJ2-5; 7 bases line up with TRBD1. Trimming took 5 bases from V and 4 from J; bases not matched to a gene: 10. Germline V gives CDR1 SGHAT, CDR2 FQNNGV. The length of the CDR3 is 15 residues. Written as DNA, the CDR3 is TGTGCCAGCAGCCCGGGACAGTTGATTGGAGAGACCCAGTACTTC. Amino acids: CASSPGQLIGETQYF. Complete variable domain (other parts from reference TRBV11-2 and TRBJ2-5): EAGVAQSPRYKIIEKRQSVAFWCNPISGHATLYWYQQILGQGPKLLIQFQNNGVVDDSQLPKDRFSAERLKGVDSTLKIQPAKLEDSAVYLCASSPGQLIGETQYFGPGTRLLVL.

V is TRBV10-1 and J is TRBJ1-1, with 7 positions matching TRBD1. The CDR3 consists of 15 residues. V shed 7 bases and J 4 bases; nucleotides not matched to a gene: 12. Germline V gene sequence: CDR1 WNHNN, CDR2 SYGVQD (reference sequence). In DNA, the CDR3 is TGCGCCAGCACCACAGGGGCCCTTAAGGGCACTGAAGCTTTCTTT. Its translation is CASTTGALKGTEAFF.

The V gene is TRBV5-1, the J gene TRBJ1-4; D is ambiguous. From germline, CDR1 is SGHRS and CDR2 YFSETQ. The V end lost 0 bases, the J end lost 5 bases, and 11 bases lay between the germline ends. CDR3 length: 15 residues. The CDR3 DNA reads as TGCGCCAGCAGCTTGGGGGATTTATTAAATGAAAAACTGTTTTTT. It is translated as CASSLGDLLNEKLFF.

The chain uses TRBV9 and TRBJ2-7; 7 nucleotides align to TRBD1. This CDR3 contains 15 residues. Trimming cost V 0 bases and J 0 bases; bases outside gene matches: 3. Germline values: CDR1 SGDLS, CDR2 YYNGEE. In DNA form, the CDR3 reads TGTGCCAGCAGCGTAGAGGGGACAGCCTCCTACGAGCAGTACTTC. It translates to CASSVEGTASYEQYF.

The rearrangement links TRBV5-8 to TRBJ1-5; weak D call: TRBD1 (5 bases). There are 16 residues in the CDR3. V was clipped by 5 bases and J by 0 bases, with 15 bases between them. Germline CDR1 and CDR2: SGHTS and YDEGEE. The CDR3 coding sequence is TGTGCCAGCAGAAGACCGACAGCTAATAGCAATCAGCCCCAGCATTTT. Translation: CASRRPTANSNQPQHF. Full variable domain (outside the CDR3, taken from reference TRBV5-8 and TRBJ1-5): EAGVTQSPTHLIKTRGQQATLRCSPISGHTSVYWYQQALGLGLQFLLWYDEGEERNRGNFPPRFSGRQFPNYSSELNVNALELEDSALYLCASRRPTANSNQPQHFGDGTRLSIL.

This chain connects TRBV7-3 to TRBJ2-1; D is unclear. Looked up from germline, CDR1 is SGHTA and CDR2 is FQGTGA. This CDR3 has 15 amino acids. The V and J ends lost 4 bases and 5 bases respectively, with 15 bases between them. This CDR3 is CASSYQFQHNNEQFF. The CDR3 DNA is TGTGCCAGCAGCTACCAGTTTCAACACAACAATGAGCAGTTCTTC.

The chain has TRBV7-2 and TRBJ1-3, with 7 bases aligning to TRBD1. The CDR3 has 15 residues. CDR1 and CDR2 from the germline V gene are SGHTA and FQGNSA. Losses at the gene ends were 5 bases for V and 2 bases for J; bases not matched to a gene: 6. The CDR3 loop reads CASSTSTGTGNTIYF. CDR3 nucleotide sequence: TGTGCCAGCAGCACCTCGACAGGGACTGGAAACACCATATATTTT. The whole variable domain, remainder taken from reference TRBV7-2 and TRBJ1-3, is GAGVSQSPSNKVTEKGKDVELRCDPISGHTALYWYRQSLGQGLEFLIYFQGNSAPDKSGLPSDRFSAERTGGSVSTLTIQRTQQEDSAVYLCASSTSTGTGNTIYFGEGSWLTVV.

The chain carries TRBV7-2 and TRBJ1-3; D remains unclear. Per germline, CDR1 SGHTA and CDR2 FQGNSA. The CDR3 is made up of 15 amino acids. Trimming left V 0 bases short and J 2 bases short, with 8 bases between. The CDR3 here is CASSLAPGTGNTIYF. CDR3 coding DNA: TGTGCCAGCAGCTTAGCTCCGGGTACTGGAAACACCATATATTTT. The full variable domain, in which reference TRBV7-2 and TRBJ1-3 provide the parts outside the CDR3, is GAGVSQSPSNKVTEKGKDVELRCDPISGHTALYWYRQSLGQGLEFLIYFQGNSAPDKSGLPSDRFSAERTGGSVSTLTIQRTQQEDSAVYLCASSLAPGTGNTIYFGEGSWLTVV.

V is TRBV6-1 and J is TRBJ2-5; the D gene is possibly TRBD2 (7 bases). V gave up 5 bases and J gave up 0 bases, with 13 bases separating them. CDR3 length: 15 amino acids. Germline loops: CDR1 MNHNS, CDR2 SASEGT. This CDR3 reads CASSLRGDNQETQYF. Here the CDR3 DNA reads TGTGCCAGCAGTCTCCGGGGGGACAACCAAGAGACCCAGTACTTC.

The CDR3 protein is CASSPVRANEKLFF. DNA for the CDR3: TGTGCCAGCAGCCCTGTGAGGGCTAATGAAAAACTGTTTTTT. This sequence joins TRBV27 and TRBJ1-4; D remains ambiguous. The germline V and J ends were trimmed by 6 bases and 3 bases, with 11 bases remaining between them. Germline V gene data show CDR1 as MNHEY and CDR2 as SMNVEV (reference sequence). The length of the CDR3 is 14 residues.

The chain couples TRBV5-1 to TRBJ2-1, with D tentatively TRBD2 (5 bases). V dropped 4 bases and J dropped 7 bases, with 18 bases sitting between them. This CDR3 comprises 15 residues. Germline lookup yields CDR1 SGHRS and CDR2 YFSETQ. The CDR3 spells CASSLLGRAVNEQFF. The CDR3 region has the DNA TGCGCCAGCAGCCTGCTTGGGCGGGCGGTGAATGAGCAGTTCTTC.

This clone was seen only once. The V call is TRBV5-4, the J call TRBJ1-2; 7 nucleotides line up with TRBD1. This CDR3 is 15 amino acids long. V gave up 4 bases and J gave up 7 bases; unmatched junction bases: 13. Germline V gene sequence: CDR1 SGHNT, CDR2 YYREEE (reference sequence). CDR3 in DNA: TGTGCCAGCAGCCTAGCTCCTACAGGGGCAGTTGGCTACACCTTC. This gives the protein CASSLAPTGAVGYTF.

The chain joins TRBV25-1 to TRBJ1-2; no clear D. The germline gives CDR1 MGHDK, CDR2 SYGVNS. CDR3 length equals 14 residues. The V and J ends lost 6 bases and 4 bases respectively, with 15 bases between them. The CDR3 sequence: CASRVSTATYGYTF. The CDR3 DNA follows: TGTGCCAGCAGGGTCAGTACAGCAACCTATGGCTACACCTTC.

The rearrangement links TRBV11-3 to TRBJ2-3; 9 positions match TRBD1. CDR3 length: 16 amino acids. V lost 5 bases to trimming and J lost 6 bases; unmatched junction nucleotides: 12. Looked up from germline, CDR1 is SGHNT and CDR2 is YENEEA. The chain's CDR3 is CASSPGQGYRSDTQYF. CDR3 coding DNA: TGTGCCAGCAGCCCAGGACAGGGGTATCGCTCTGATACGCAGTATTTT.

This clone was found once. The gene calls are TRBV5-1 and TRBJ2-7, with 7 bases lining up with TRBD2. The CDR3 covers 15 residues. J lost 3 bases, V lost 4 bases, and 10 bases had no gene match. Germline-derived CDR1 and CDR2 are SGHRS and YFSETQ. The CDR3 region has the DNA TGCGCCAGCAGCCAAATAACTAGCGCTAGCTACGAGCAGTACTTC. Residues: CASSQITSASYEQYF. Full variable domain (rest looked up from reference TRBV5-1 and TRBJ2-7): KAGVTQTPRYLIKTRGQQVTLSCSPISGHRSVSWYQQTPGQGLQFLFEYFSETQRNKGNFPGRFSGRQFSNSRSEMNVSTLELGDSALYLCASSQITSASYEQYFGPGTRLTVT.

This sequence joins TRBV19 and TRBJ1-3; 9 bases match TRBD1. V gave up 7 bases and J gave up 4 bases; unmatched junction bases: 8. CDR1 is LNHDA and CDR2 is SQIVND in the germline V gene (reference sequence). This CDR3 region has 15 residues. CDR3 sequence: CASTNGGQGGNTIYF. The CDR3 DNA follows: TGTGCCAGTACCAATGGGGGACAGGGCGGAAACACCATATATTTT.

V gene TRBV5-1 combines with J gene TRBJ1-1, with TRBD1 matching over 7 bases. This CDR3 has 14 residues. The V and J ends lost 3 bases and 1 base, in that order; junction bases with no gene match: 3. Germline assignment: CDR1 SGHRS and CDR2 YFSETQ. Here the CDR3 reads CASSSNRGNTEAFF. DNA of the CDR3: TGCGCCAGCAGCTCCAACAGGGGGAACACTGAAGCTTTCTTT.

The rearrangement joins TRBV4-2 to TRBJ2-5, with D possibly TRBD2 on 5 matching bases. CDR3 size: 14 residues. The ends were cut back, 1 base at V and 5 bases at J, with 11 bases in the middle. Per germline, CDR1 LGHNA and CDR2 YNFKEQ. For the CDR3, the DNA is TGTGCCAGCAGCCAAGGAACTAGGACGGAGACCCAGTACTTC. Translated, it gives CASSQGTRTETQYF.

The CDR3 reads CASREGAFNSPLHF. The CDR3, as DNA: TGTGCCAGCAGAGAAGGGGCCTTTAATTCACCCCTCCACTTT. The chain is built from TRBV6-6 and TRBJ1-6; a possible D gene is TRBD1 (5 bases). Germline-derived CDR1 and CDR2 are MNHNY and SVGAGI (reference sequence). The CDR3 is 14 amino acids. V lost 6 bases and J lost 6, with 12 bases in between.

The gene calls are TRBV6-5 and TRBJ1-1; 7 bases are a match to TRBD1. Germline CDR1 MNHEY, CDR2 SVGAGI. Trimming at V came to 2 bases and at J to 5 bases, leaving 2 bases not matched to a gene. The CDR3 totals 13 residues. The CDR3 reads CASSYRGQTEAFF. The CDR3 DNA follows: TGTGCCAGCAGTTACAGGGGGCAAACTGAAGCTTTCTTT.